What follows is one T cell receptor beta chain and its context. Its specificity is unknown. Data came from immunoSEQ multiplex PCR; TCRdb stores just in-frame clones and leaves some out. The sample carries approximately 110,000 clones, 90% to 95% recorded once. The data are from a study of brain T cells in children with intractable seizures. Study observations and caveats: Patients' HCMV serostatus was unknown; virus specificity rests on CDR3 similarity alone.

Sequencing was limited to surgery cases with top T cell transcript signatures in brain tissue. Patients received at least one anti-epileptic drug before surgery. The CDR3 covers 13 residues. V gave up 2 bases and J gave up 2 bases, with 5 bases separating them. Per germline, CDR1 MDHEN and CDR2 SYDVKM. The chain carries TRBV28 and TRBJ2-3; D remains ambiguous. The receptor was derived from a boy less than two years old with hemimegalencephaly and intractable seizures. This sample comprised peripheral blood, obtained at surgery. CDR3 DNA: TGTGCCAGCAGTTTACAAGTCACAGATACGCAGTATTTT. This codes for CASSLQVTDTQYF.